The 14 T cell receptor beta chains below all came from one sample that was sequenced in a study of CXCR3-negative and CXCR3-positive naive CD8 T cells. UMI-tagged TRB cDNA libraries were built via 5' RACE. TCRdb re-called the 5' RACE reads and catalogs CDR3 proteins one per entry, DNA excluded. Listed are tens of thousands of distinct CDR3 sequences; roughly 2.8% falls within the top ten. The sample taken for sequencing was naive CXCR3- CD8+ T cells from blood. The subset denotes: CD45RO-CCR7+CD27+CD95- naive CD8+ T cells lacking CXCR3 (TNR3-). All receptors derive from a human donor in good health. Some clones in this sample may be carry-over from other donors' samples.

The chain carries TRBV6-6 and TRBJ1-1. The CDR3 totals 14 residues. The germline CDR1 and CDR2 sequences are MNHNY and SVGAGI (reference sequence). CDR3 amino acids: CASSYSVVNTEAFF.

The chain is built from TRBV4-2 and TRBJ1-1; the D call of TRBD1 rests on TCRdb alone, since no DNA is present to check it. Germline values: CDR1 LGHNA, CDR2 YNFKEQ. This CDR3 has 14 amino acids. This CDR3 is CASSPGQDPSEAFF.

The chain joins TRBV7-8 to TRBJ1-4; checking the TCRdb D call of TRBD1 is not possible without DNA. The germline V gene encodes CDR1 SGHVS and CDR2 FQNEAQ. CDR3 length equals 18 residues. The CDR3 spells CASSSEMLNRGMLEKLFF.

The CDR3 loop reads CSAREITGLQFF. J is TRBJ2-1 and V is TRBV20-1; TCRdb's D gene call, TRBD1, goes unchecked for lack of DNA. Germline CDR1 and CDR2: DFQATT and SNEGSKA (reference sequence). This CDR3 contains 12 residues.

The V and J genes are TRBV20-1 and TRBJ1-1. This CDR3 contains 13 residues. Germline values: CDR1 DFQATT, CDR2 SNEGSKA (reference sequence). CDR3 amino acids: CSARGLGIREAFF.

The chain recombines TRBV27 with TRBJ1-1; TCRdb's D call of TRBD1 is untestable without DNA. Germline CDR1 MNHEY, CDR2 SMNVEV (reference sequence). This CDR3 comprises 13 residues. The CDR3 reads CASSALMNTEAFF.

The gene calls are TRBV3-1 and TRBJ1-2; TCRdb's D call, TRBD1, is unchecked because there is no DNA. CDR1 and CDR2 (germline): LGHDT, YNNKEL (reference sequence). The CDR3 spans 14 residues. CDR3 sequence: CASSQDGQGDGYTF.

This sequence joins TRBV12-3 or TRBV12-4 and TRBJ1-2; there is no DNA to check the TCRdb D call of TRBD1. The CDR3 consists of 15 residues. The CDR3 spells CASSLVPGSNYGYTF.

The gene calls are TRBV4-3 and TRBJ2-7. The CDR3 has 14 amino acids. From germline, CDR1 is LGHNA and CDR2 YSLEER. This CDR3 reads CASSLTTDSYEQYF.

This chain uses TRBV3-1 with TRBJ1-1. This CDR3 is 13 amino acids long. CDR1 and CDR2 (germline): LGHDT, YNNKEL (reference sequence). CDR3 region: CASSQDVDTEAFF. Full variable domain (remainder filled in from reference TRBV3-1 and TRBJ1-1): DTAVSQTPKYLVTQMGNDKSIKCEQNLGHDTMYWYKQDSKKFLKIMFSYNNKELIINETVPNRFSPKSPDKAHLNLHINSLELGDSAVYFCASSQDVDTEAFFGQGTRLTVV.

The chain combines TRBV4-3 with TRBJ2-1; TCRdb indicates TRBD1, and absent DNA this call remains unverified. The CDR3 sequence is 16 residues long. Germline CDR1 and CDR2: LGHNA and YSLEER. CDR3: CASSQVQGTPYNEQFF.

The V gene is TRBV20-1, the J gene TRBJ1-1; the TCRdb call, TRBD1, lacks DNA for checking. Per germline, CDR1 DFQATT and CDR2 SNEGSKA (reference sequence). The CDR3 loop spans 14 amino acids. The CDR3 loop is CSAPPGSSNTEAFF.

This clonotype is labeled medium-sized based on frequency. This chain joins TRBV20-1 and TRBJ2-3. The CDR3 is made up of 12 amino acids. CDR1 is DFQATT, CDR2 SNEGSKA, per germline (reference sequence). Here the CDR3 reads CSAGRQTDTQYF.

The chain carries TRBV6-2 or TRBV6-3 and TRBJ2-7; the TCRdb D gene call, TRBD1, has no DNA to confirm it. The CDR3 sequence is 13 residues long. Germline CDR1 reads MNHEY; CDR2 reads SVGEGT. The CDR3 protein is CASNRQVPYEQYF.